One and the same sample provided the 15 T cell receptor beta chains below, sequenced in a study of blood T cell repertoires in COVID-19. The assay was immunoSEQ multiplex PCR, and TCRdb's table has in-frame clones only and misses some. The sample includes over 100,000 clones, approximately 85% of them seen just once. Sequencing was done on a sample of peripheral blood. The source of these receptors is a middle-aged man with active or convalescent COVID-19.

The rearrangement uses TRBV3-1 (or the pseudogene TRBV3-2) and TRBJ1-2; no clear D gene. V gave up 1 base and J gave up 4 bases, with 13 bases separating them. This CDR3 region has 15 residues. Germline V CDR1 and CDR2: LGHDT, YNNKEL (reference sequence). CDR3 amino acids: CASSQVPGTGYGYTF. CDR3 in DNA: TGTGCCAGCAGCCAAGTCCCCGGTACGGGCTATGGCTACACCTTC.

The genes are TRBV5-5 and TRBJ2-7; 9 bases match TRBD2. The ends lost 4 bases at V and 2 bases at J; junction bases unmatched: 13. The CDR3 totals 17 residues. The germline V gene encodes CDR1 SGHKS and CDR2 YYEKEE (reference sequence). CDR3 sequence reads: CASSLEWSGGMTYEQYF. CDR3 in DNA: TGTGCCAGCAGCCTGGAATGGAGCGGGGGGATGACCTACGAGCAGTACTTC.

The chain has TRBV3-1 (or the pseudogene TRBV3-2) and TRBJ2-2; D is unclear. The V and J ends lost 5 bases and 5 bases respectively, with 3 bases between them. The CDR3 is 11 residues long. Germline loops: CDR1 LGHDT, CDR2 YNNKEL (reference sequence). CDR3 in amino acids: CASSTTGELFF. The CDR3 coding sequence is TGTGCCAGCAGCACAACCGGGGAGCTGTTTTTT.

The genes are TRBV6-5 and TRBJ2-1; TRBD2 agrees at 13 bases. The V gene's germline CDR1 is MNHEY and CDR2 SVGAGI. This CDR3 spans 14 amino acids. The V and J ends lost 2 bases and 11 bases, in that order; junction bases with no gene match: 3. CDR3 amino acids: CASSYPGLAGQQFF. CDR3 sequence (DNA): TGTGCCAGCAGTTACCCGGGACTAGCGGGGCAGCAGTTCTTC.

The chain employs TRBV7-2 and TRBJ2-5, with 11 bases matching TRBD2. CDR1 and CDR2 from the germline V gene are SGHTA and FQGNSA. The V and J ends lost 2 bases and 5 bases, in that order; junction bases with no gene match: 10. CDR3 length: 17 amino acids. The CDR3 loop reads CASSLKETSGVEETQYF. The CDR3 DNA reads as TGTGCCAGCAGCTTAAAGGAGACTAGCGGGGTCGAGGAGACCCAGTACTTC.

This sequence joins TRBV11-2 and TRBJ1-5, with a tentative D call TRBD1 (6 bases). Germline CDR1 is SGHAT and CDR2 is FQNNGV. V shed 5 bases and J shed 5 bases, with 10 bases lying between them. The CDR3 extends over 13 amino acids. The CDR3 spells CASSPDSDQPQHF. The CDR3 coding sequence is TGTGCCAGCAGCCCGGACAGTGATCAGCCCCAGCATTTT. The full variable domain, completed using reference TRBV11-2 and TRBJ1-5, is EAGVAQSPRYKIIEKRQSVAFWCNPISGHATLYWYQQILGQGPKLLIQFQNNGVVDDSQLPKDRFSAERLKGVDSTLKIQPAKLEDSAVYLCASSPDSDQPQHFGDGTRLSIL.

V usage is TRBV7-2 and J usage is TRBJ2-1; TRBD1 matches at 8 bases. The germline V gene has CDR1 SGHTA and CDR2 FQGNSA. This CDR3 has 18 amino acids. V lost 5 bases and J lost 3; bases outside the gene matches: 15. Here the CDR3 DNA reads TGTGCCAGCAGCCCGTCCCGCTACAGGGGGGCGGTCTACAATGAGCAGTTCTTC. Translating it yields CASSPSRYRGAVYNEQFF.

The genes are TRBV4-2 and TRBJ2-3; 7 bases map to TRBD2. The V gene end was trimmed by 3 bases and the J gene end by 5 bases; junction bases not matched to a gene: 5. CDR3 length equals 14 residues. The germline V gene encodes CDR1 LGHNA and CDR2 YNFKEQ. The chain's CDR3 is CASSQRAGLDTQYF. In DNA, the CDR3 is TGTGCCAGCAGCCAGCGAGCGGGGCTAGATACGCAGTATTTT.

This chain uses TRBV7-2 with TRBJ1-6; D remains unclear. Germline V gives CDR1 SGHTA, CDR2 FQGNSA. The CDR3 runs 15 residues. Trimming took 5 bases from V and 9 from J, leaving 17 bases between them. The CDR3 sequence is CASSPRGTSGSPLHF. The CDR3 nucleotides are TGTGCCAGCAGCCCCCGGGGAACTTCAGGTTCACCCCTCCACTTT.

The rearrangement links TRBV7-2 to TRBJ2-2; TRBD2 matches 7 bases. The germline CDR1 and CDR2 sequences are SGHTA and FQGNSA. The V and J ends lost 1 base and 1 base, in that order; junction bases with no gene match: 3. The CDR3 length is 16 residues. The CDR3 sequence is CASSLVGGGNTGELFF. In nucleotides, the CDR3 is TGTGCCAGCAGCTTAGTCGGCGGGGGGAACACCGGGGAGCTGTTTTTT.

This clone was seen once. The rearrangement links TRBV9 to TRBJ2-5, with a tentative D call TRBD2 (5 bases). Germline V lookup: CDR1 SGDLS, CDR2 YYNGEE. V shed 3 bases and J shed 0 bases, with 21 bases lying between them. CDR3 size: 18 residues. CDR3 nucleotide sequence: TGTGCCAGCAGCGCCCCCCCGAGGACCCTGAGGGACCAAGAGACCCAGTACTTC. Protein: CASSAPPRTLRDQETQYF.

V gene TRBV2 combines with J gene TRBJ1-2; D is ambiguous. This CDR3 comprises 13 residues. The V end lost 5 bases, the J end lost 4 bases, and 11 bases lay between the germline ends. CDR1 and CDR2 from the germline V gene are SNHLY and FYNNEI. The CDR3 spells CASSLQQVYGYTF. The CDR3 DNA sequence: TGTGCCAGCAGTTTACAACAAGTCTATGGCTACACCTTC.

The V gene is TRBV3-1 (or the pseudogene TRBV3-2), the J gene TRBJ1-2; D remains unclear. The V end was cut by 2 bases, the J end by 8 bases, with 9 bases between. The V gene's germline CDR1 is LGHDT and CDR2 YNNKEL (reference sequence). The CDR3 spans 12 residues. This chain's CDR3 is CASSQSRGGYTF. CDR3 sequence (DNA): TGTGCCAGCAGCCAAAGCCGAGGGGGCTACACCTTC.

The chain joins TRBV27 to TRBJ1-5; 7 positions match TRBD1. J was trimmed by 6 bases and V by 3 bases; bases with no gene match: 8. Germline CDR1 MNHEY, CDR2 SMNVEV (reference sequence). CDR3 size: 15 residues. CDR3 residues: CASSFRTGFGQPQHF. Written as DNA, the CDR3 is TGTGCCAGCAGTTTTAGGACAGGATTCGGTCAGCCCCAGCATTTT.

This chain uses TRBV28 with TRBJ2-7; D might be TRBD1 (6 bases). The V end lost 8 bases, the J end lost 7 bases, and 21 bases lay between the germline ends. Looked up from germline, CDR1 is MDHEN and CDR2 is SYDVKM. This CDR3 has 14 amino acids. DNA for the CDR3: TGTGCCAGCGGCGTTGGAGGAGCCAGGGGAGAGCAGTACTTC. It translates to CASGVGGARGEQYF.